The 24 T cell receptor beta chains presented below share a single source sample, sequenced in a study of cytomegalovirus exposure and HLA in healthy donors. Data came from immunoSEQ multiplex PCR; TCRdb stores just in-frame clones and leaves some out. Among 55,000 to 85,000 clones, roughly 93% were seen once, and the ten largest hold more than 1%. The sequenced material came from PBMCs. The receptors here all came from a woman younger than 35 in good health and CMV-seronegative.

The chain combines TRBV11-2 with TRBJ2-2; 8 bases are a match to TRBD1. The V gene's germline CDR1 is SGHAT and CDR2 FQNNGV. J was trimmed by 3 bases and V by 5 bases; bases with no gene match: 5. The CDR3 contains 15 residues. The CDR3, as DNA: TGTGCCAGCAGCCACGGACAGGGCTACACCGGGGAGCTGTTTTTT. This translates into CASSHGQGYTGELFF.

The chain uses TRBV4-3 and TRBJ2-3; 14 nucleotides line up with TRBD2. CDR1 and CDR2 from the germline V gene are LGHNA and YSLEER. The ends lost 4 bases at V and 7 bases at J; junction bases unmatched: 4. The CDR3 sequence is 15 residues long. The CDR3 DNA reads TGCGCCAGCAGCCCGACTAGCGGGGGGGCCAATACGCAGTATTTT. It codes for CASSPTSGGANTQYF.

The DNA for the CDR3 is TGTGCCAGCAGCTTGCAGGGCTACAATGAGCAGTTCTTC. Translating it yields CASSLQGYNEQFF. The chain links TRBV5-4 to TRBJ2-1, with a possible D match to TRBD1 (5 bases). This CDR3 has 13 residues. Trimming stripped 1 base from V and 3 bases from J, with 5 bases between. Germline-derived CDR1 and CDR2 are SGHNT and YYREEE (reference sequence).

This clone was observed a few times. The chain recombines TRBV10-3 with TRBJ2-6, with 8 bases matching TRBD2. V lost 11 bases to trimming and J lost 3 bases; unmatched junction nucleotides: 9. The CDR3 extends over 15 amino acids. The germline gives CDR1 ENHRY, CDR2 SYGVKD. The CDR3 nucleotides read TGTGCCCCCCGGGAGGGTACAGATGGGGCCAACGTCCTGACTTTC. Protein sequence: CAPREGTDGANVLTF.

This clone occurred once. The chain is built from TRBV6-1 and TRBJ2-1, with D possibly matching TRBD2 (6 bases). This CDR3 region has 15 residues. V was trimmed by 6 bases and J by 1 base, leaving 13 bases between them. The germline V gene has CDR1 MNHNS and CDR2 SASEGT. The CDR3 coding sequence is TGTGCCAGCAGGGAGGGAATCCGGTCCTACAATGAGCAGTTCTTC. As protein: CASREGIRSYNEQFF.

V usage is TRBV5-6 and J usage is TRBJ2-3; TRBD1 matches 8 bases. The CDR3 runs to 16 residues. The J segment lost 0 bases and the V segment lost 0 bases, leaving 3 bases of the junction unmatched. Germline loops: CDR1 SGHDT, CDR2 YYEEEE. The CDR3 coding sequence is TGTGCCAGCAGCTTGGCCAGGGGGCTTAGCACAGATACGCAGTATTTT. Its protein is CASSLARGLSTDTQYF.

The V and J genes are TRBV28 and TRBJ2-7, with no clear D. The CDR3 is 12 amino acids. CDR1 and CDR2 (germline): MDHEN, SYDVKM. Trimming pared 1 base from V and 3 bases from J, leaving 4 bases between. This chain's CDR3 is CASSLFGYEQYF. CDR3 bases: TGTGCCAGCAGTTTATTCGGCTACGAGCAGTACTTC.

The V and J genes are TRBV10-3 and TRBJ1-4; 9 bases line up with TRBD1. V lost 5 bases and J lost 8; bases outside the gene matches: 6. The length of the CDR3 is 14 residues. Germline-derived CDR1 and CDR2 are ENHRY and SYGVKD. The CDR3: CAISPQGAEEKLFF. CDR3 in DNA: TGTGCCATCAGTCCACAGGGGGCGGAGGAAAAACTGTTTTTT.

The rearrangement links TRBV29-1 to TRBJ2-7; D is unclear. The CDR3 is 12 amino acids. Germline values: CDR1 SQVTM, CDR2 ANQGSEA. Trimming took 0 bases from V and 4 from J, leaving 7 bases between them. In DNA, the CDR3 is TGCAGCGTTGAAGACAGGTCTTACGAGCAGTACTTC. Its translation is CSVEDRSYEQYF.

This chain links TRBV27 with TRBJ2-1; 7 bases are shared with TRBD1. Looked up from germline, CDR1 is MNHEY and CDR2 is SMNVEV (reference sequence). J lost 8 bases, V lost 4 bases, and 17 bases had no gene match. CDR3 size: 17 residues. CDR3 residues: CASSWAASGTVPYEQFF. CDR3 in DNA: TGTGCCAGCAGTTGGGCAGCCTCCGGGACAGTCCCGTATGAGCAGTTCTTC.

The chain is built from TRBV11-1 and TRBJ1-1, with D uncertain. V lost 3 bases and J lost 5, with 7 bases in between. The CDR3 length is 12 residues. CDR1 and CDR2 from the germline V gene are SGHAT and FQDESV (reference sequence). As DNA, the CDR3 is TGTGCCAGCAGCTTGTCCGGGACTGAAGCTTTCTTT. Its translation: CASSLSGTEAFF.

This chain joins TRBV27 and TRBJ2-5, with 13 bases matching TRBD2. The CDR3 covers 15 residues. With V trimmed by 5 bases and J by 5 bases, 5 bases remained unmatched. The germline V gene has CDR1 MNHEY and CDR2 SMNVEV (reference sequence). The CDR3: CASSPWTSGSETQYF. CDR3 coding DNA: TGTGCCAGCAGTCCTTGGACTAGCGGGAGTGAGACCCAGTACTTC.

This rearrangement joins TRBV30 to TRBJ2-7; perhaps TRBD2 as D (5 bases). Trimming removed 4 bases at V and 4 bases at J, with 17 bases between. This CDR3 is built from 14 residues. In germline, CDR1 is GTSNPN, CDR2 SVGIG (reference sequence). The CDR3 nucleotides read TGTGCCTGGACCCCGGTGGGCGGGCTTTACGAGCAGTACTTC. This gives the protein CAWTPVGGLYEQYF.

The V gene is TRBV2, the J gene TRBJ1-4; no firm D call. The CDR3 covers 15 residues. V lost 1 base, J lost 5 bases, and 11 bases lay in between. Germline loops: CDR1 SNHLY, CDR2 FYNNEI. Written as DNA, the CDR3 is TGTGCCAGCAGTGAAGGTAGAAGTTTAAATGAAAAACTGTTTTTT. It codes for CASSEGRSLNEKLFF.

The chain couples TRBV4-2 to TRBJ2-3, with unresolved D. Germline V gives CDR1 LGHNA, CDR2 YNFKEQ. The CDR3 is 14 residues long. V lost 0 bases and J 2 bases, leaving 6 bases between the germline ends. The CDR3: CASSQESDTDTQYF. The CDR3, as DNA: TGTGCCAGCAGCCAAGAGAGCGACACAGATACGCAGTATTTT.

This rearrangement joins TRBV28 to TRBJ2-7, with 7 bases fitting TRBD1. Germline trimming cut 5 bases from V and 0 bases from J; bases unmatched to any gene: 10. CDR3 length: 16 residues. Germline lookup yields CDR1 MDHEN and CDR2 SYDVKM. CDR3 protein: CASSPGTALGSYEQYF. In nucleotides, the CDR3 is TGTGCCAGCAGTCCAGGGACAGCCCTGGGCTCCTACGAGCAGTACTTC.

The gene calls are TRBV6-5 and TRBJ2-1; D possibly corresponds to TRBD1 (5 bases). Germline values: CDR1 MNHEY, CDR2 SVGAGI. Trimming left V 0 bases short and J 5 bases short, with 8 bases between. The CDR3 has 14 residues. CDR3 in amino acids: CASSYSGPHNEQFF. The DNA of the CDR3 is TGTGCCAGCAGTTACTCGGGGCCTCACAATGAGCAGTTCTTC.

J is TRBJ1-4 and V is TRBV9; D might be TRBD1 (6 bases). V was shortened by 4 bases and J by 7 bases, with 17 bases between the two germline ends. Germline V gene sequence: CDR1 SGDLS, CDR2 YYNGEE. CDR3 length equals 15 residues. The DNA of the CDR3 is TGTGCCAGCAGCCTCGAGGGGGTAGTGGGTGAAAAACTGTTTTTT. Translated, it gives CASSLEGVVGEKLFF.

This clone was seen only once. The chain couples TRBV11-2 to TRBJ2-1; D might be TRBD1 (6 bases). The CDR3 runs 15 residues. V lost 0 bases to trimming and J lost 4 bases, with 10 bases between them. Germline V gene lookup returns CDR1 SGHAT and CDR2 FQNNGV. CDR3 region: CASSLDQGFYNEQFF. The DNA of the CDR3 is TGTGCCAGCAGCTTAGACCAGGGGTTTTACAATGAGCAGTTCTTC.

V usage is TRBV7-9 and J usage is TRBJ1-1; 9 bases fit TRBD1. From germline, CDR1 is SEHNR and CDR2 FQNEAQ (reference sequence). The length of the CDR3 is 14 residues. With V trimmed by 11 bases and J by 1 base, 8 bases remained unmatched. The CDR3 coding sequence is TGTGCCGTAATGCCGGGACAGGGGAACACTGAAGCTTTCTTT. It yields the protein CAVMPGQGNTEAFF.

This chain connects TRBV5-1 to TRBJ1-2, with TRBD1 identical over 11 bases. Trimming removed 2 bases from V and 2 bases from J; junction bases left unmatched: 8. CDR1 SGHRS and CDR2 YFSETQ come from the germline V gene. This CDR3 comprises 17 residues. The CDR3 is CASSLARTGGGNYGYTF. In nucleotides, the CDR3 is TGCGCCAGCAGCTTAGCCCGGACAGGGGGCGGGAACTATGGCTACACCTTC.

The rearrangement joins TRBV27 to TRBJ1-5; no definite D call. The germline gives CDR1 MNHEY, CDR2 SMNVEV (reference sequence). The CDR3 is made up of 14 amino acids. The ends were cut back, 5 bases at V and 2 bases at J, with 10 bases in the middle. This chain's CDR3 is CASSLWSGNQPQHF. The CDR3 nucleotides read TGTGCCAGCAGTCTCTGGAGTGGCAATCAGCCCCAGCATTTT.

The chain links TRBV7-9 to TRBJ1-1; TRBD1 agrees at 7 bases. The CDR3 covers 14 residues. V lost 5 bases, J lost 1 base, and 4 bases stayed unmatched. Germline CDR1 SEHNR, CDR2 FQNEAQ (reference sequence). The CDR3, as DNA: TGTGCCAGCAGCCTCGGACAGGCGAACACTGAAGCTTTCTTT. Amino acid sequence: CASSLGQANTEAFF.

This chain links TRBV5-6 with TRBJ2-7; 8 bases align to TRBD2. Unmatched junction bases numbered 6, after V lost 4 bases and J lost 0 bases. This CDR3 spans 15 amino acids. CDR1 and CDR2 (germline): SGHDT, YYEEEE. This CDR3 reads CASSRQRGSSYEQYF. The DNA of the CDR3 is TGTGCCAGCAGCCGGCAGCGGGGGAGCTCCTACGAGCAGTACTTC. Using reference TRBV5-6 and TRBJ2-7 for the parts outside the CDR3, the full variable domain is DAGVTQSPTHLIKTRGQQVTLRCSPKSGHDTVSWYQQALGQGPQFIFQYYEEEERQRGNFPDRFSGHQFPNYSSELNVNALLLGDSALYLCASSRQRGSSYEQYFGPGTRLTVT.